What follows are 6 T cell receptor beta chains derived from one specimen sequenced in a study of T cells expressing NK-cell markers. TCRdb reanalyzed the 5' RACE reads, giving one entry per CDR3 protein sequence and no DNA. The sample data list some 410,000 distinct CDR3 sequences. What was sequenced was blood T cells: a sorted CD56 or NKG2C T cell subset, CD4+ or CD8+ T cells, or bulk PBMC T cells (not recorded which). All receptors come from a woman aged 18 to 69 in good health.

The V call is TRBV27, the J call TRBJ2-7; TCRdb proposes TRBD2, but this gene call is untestable without DNA. The CDR3 extends over 16 amino acids. CDR1 is MNHEY, CDR2 SMNVEV, per germline (reference sequence). This chain's CDR3 is CASSSPGTQGGLEQYF.

The genes are TRBV10-3 and TRBJ2-3; TCRdb calls TRBD1, which cannot be checked without DNA. Germline-derived CDR1 and CDR2 are ENHRY and SYGVKD. The CDR3 loop spans 12 amino acids. The CDR3 here is CAISGGGDTQYF.

The rearrangement links TRBV28 to TRBJ2-7; the TRBD1 assignment by TCRdb is unverifiable without DNA. The CDR3 has 14 amino acids. CDR1 MDHEN and CDR2 SYDVKM come from the germline V gene. The CDR3 loop reads CASSFRTGRNEQYF.

The genes are TRBV5-6 and TRBJ2-6; TCRdb gives TRBD1 as the D gene, but with no DNA this cannot be confirmed. Germline V gene data show CDR1 as SGHDT and CDR2 as YYEEEE. This CDR3 region has 15 residues. This chain's CDR3 is CASSFPGTGANVLTF.

This sequence joins TRBV18 and TRBJ2-1; the TCRdb D gene call, TRBD2, has no DNA to confirm it. This CDR3 comprises 13 residues. CDR1 and CDR2 (germline): KGHSH, LQKENI. The CDR3 sequence: CASSPTRGHEQFF.

This chain joins TRBV5-1 and TRBJ2-1; TCRdb indicates TRBD1, and absent DNA this call remains unverified. The length of the CDR3 is 17 residues. The V gene's germline CDR1 is SGHRS and CDR2 YFSETQ. The CDR3 sequence is CASSTGRRGLLYNEQFF.